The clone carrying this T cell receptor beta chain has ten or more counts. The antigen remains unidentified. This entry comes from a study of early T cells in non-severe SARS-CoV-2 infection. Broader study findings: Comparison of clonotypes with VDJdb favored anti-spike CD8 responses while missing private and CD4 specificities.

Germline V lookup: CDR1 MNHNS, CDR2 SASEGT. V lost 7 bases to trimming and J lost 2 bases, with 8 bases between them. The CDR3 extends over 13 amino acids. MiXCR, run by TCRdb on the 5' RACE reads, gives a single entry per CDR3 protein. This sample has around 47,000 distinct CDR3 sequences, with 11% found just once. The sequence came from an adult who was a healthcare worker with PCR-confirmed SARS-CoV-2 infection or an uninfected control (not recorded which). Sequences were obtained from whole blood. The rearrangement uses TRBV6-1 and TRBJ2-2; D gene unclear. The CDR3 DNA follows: TGTGCCAGCATCGTGGTAAACACCGGGGAGCTGTTTTTT. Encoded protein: CASIVVNTGELFF.